This entry is about one TCR beta chain. The data stem from a study of blood T cell repertoires in COVID-19. Study information: Some COVID-19 samples were acute and others convalescent; all came from the United States, Italy and Spain. T cells, B-cell-depleted T cells, or PBMCs provided the cDNA or gDNA that served as material.

Trimming cost V 5 bases and J 7 bases; bases outside gene matches: 7. This CDR3 contains 14 residues. In germline, CDR1 is SGHRS, CDR2 YFSETQ. Authors' analysis steps: Reference gene primers were amplified, and this amplification served to estimate nucleated cell counts. Measured with immunoSEQ multiplex PCR; TCRdb has only the in-frame clones, and not every one. V and J calls plus clone size are reproduced from that table; the DNA served to infer D and trimming. The profile shows some 25,000 clones, 85% to 95% of them singletons. The sample comprised peripheral blood. The TCR was taken from a woman in her fifties or sixties with active COVID-19. This sequence joins TRBV5-1 and TRBJ1-1; 11 nucleotides match TRBD1. Here the CDR3 DNA reads TGCGCCAGCAGGCAGGACAGGGGGCGCGATGAAGCTTTCTTT. Translation gives CASRQDRGRDEAFF. The variable domain in full, completed from reference TRBV5-1 and TRBJ1-1, reads KAGVTQTPRYLIKTRGQQVTLSCSPISGHRSVSWYQQTPGQGLQFLFEYFSETQRNKGNFPGRFSGRQFSNSRSEMNVSTLELGDSALYLCASRQDRGRDEAFFGQGTRLTVV.